A selection of T cell receptor beta chains follows, all from one sample in a study of T cell responses to AZD1222 COVID-19 vaccine. The method was immunoSEQ multiplex PCR; TCRdb's version includes in-frame clones alone and lacks a portion of them. This sample has more than 95,000 clones, with just over 90% found just once. The sequences come from peripheral blood, collected on day 0 of AZD1222 vaccination. These receptors were obtained from an adult in good health. Each CDR3 is given with its conserved first and last residue. D genes are given only for firm matches. Size is stated for part of the rows, as once, few or many counts, or as a class when the clone is expanded.

V gene	clone size	J gene	D gene	CDR3 protein	CDR3 DNA
TRBV28	.	TRBJ2-1	.	CASRVPGRGNEQFF	TGTGCCAGCAGGGTTCCGGGACGAGGTAATGAGCAGTTCTTC
TRBV28	.	TRBJ2-5	.	CASSLLTPGETQYF	TGTGCCAGCAGTTTACTGACACCGGGGGAGACCCAGTACTTC
TRBV7-9	once	TRBJ2-7	.	CASSLVLRGKNAYEQYF	TGTGCCAGCAGCTTAGTCCTAAGGGGCAAGAATGCCTACGAGCAGTACTTC
TRBV11-3	.	TRBJ2-1	TRBD2	CASSLEGGGPLNEQFF	TGTGCCAGCAGCTTAGAGGGGGGAGGGCCTCTCAATGAGCAGTTCTTC
TRBV27	.	TRBJ1-2	TRBD1	CASSWGQRAGRYTF	TGTGCCAGCAGTTGGGGACAGAGGGCAGGGCGCTACACCTTC
TRBV28	.	TRBJ1-2	.	CASNPVRINYGYTF	TGTGCCAGCAATCCCGTAAGGATTAACTATGGCTACACCTTC
TRBV19	.	TRBJ1-1	.	CASSYTGNTEAFF	TGTGCCAGTAGTTATACAGGGAACACTGAAGCTTTCTTT
TRBV5-1	.	TRBJ2-1	TRBD1	CASSERTGGINEQFF	TGCGCCAGCAGCGAACGGACAGGGGGCATAAATGAGCAGTTCTTC
TRBV6-1	.	TRBJ1-2	.	CASSEALVRFPDRYTF	TGTGCCAGCAGTGAAGCGCTGGTCAGGTTCCCCGATCGCTACACCTTC
TRBV28	.	TRBJ2-7	.	CASSTPATPYEQYF	TGTGCCAGCAGTACCCCCGCGACCCCCTACGAGCAGTACTTC
TRBV6-1	.	TRBJ1-5	.	CASGDPNQPQHF	TGTGCCAGCGGTGACCCCAATCAGCCCCAGCATTTT
TRBV28	.	TRBJ1-5	TRBD1	CASSFQTGGRFNQPQHF	TGTGCCAGCAGTTTCCAAACAGGGGGTCGGTTCAATCAGCCCCAGCATTTT
TRBV3-1/TRBV3-2	.	TRBJ2-4	.	CASSLQGGIQYF	TGTGCCAGCAGCCTGCAGGGCGGCATTCAGTACTTC
TRBV12-3/TRBV12-4	.	TRBJ2-7	.	CASSLDGSYEQYF	TGTGCCAGCAGTTTGGACGGATCCTACGAGCAGTACTTC
TRBV20-1	.	TRBJ2-1	.	CSASRGVSSPQNEQFF	TGCAGTGCTAGTCGGGGAGTTTCGTCCCCACAGAATGAGCAGTTCTTC
TRBV29-1	.	TRBJ2-5	.	CSVGAGGYQETQYF	TGCAGCGTTGGTGCGGGCGGGTACCAAGAGACCCAGTACTTC
TRBV19	.	TRBJ1-2	.	CASIQRSHGYTF	TGTGCCAGTATCCAAAGGAGTCATGGCTACACCTTC
TRBV3-1/TRBV3-2	.	TRBJ2-7	.	CASSQDRWSHYEQYF	TGTGCCAGCAGCCAAGATCGGTGGTCTCACTACGAGCAGTACTTC
TRBV5-1	.	TRBJ2-3	.	CASSWSGTSTDTQYF	TGCGCCAGCAGCTGGTCGGGGACTAGCACAGATACGCAGTATTTT
TRBV27	.	TRBJ2-6	TRBD1	CASSPNRGWAGRWANVLTF	TGTGCCAGCAGTCCGAACAGGGGTTGGGCTGGTAGATGGGCCAACGTCCTGACTTTC
TRBV3-1/TRBV3-2	.	TRBJ2-7	TRBD2	CASSQAPSGGYEQYF	TGTGCCAGCAGCCAAGCGCCTAGCGGGGGGTACGAGCAGTACTTC
TRBV7-8	.	TRBJ2-5	.	CASSRTSFPQETQYF	TGTGCCAGCAGCCGCACTAGCTTTCCCCAAGAGACCCAGTACTTC
TRBV6-5	.	TRBJ1-6	.	CASRAGTASSPLHF	TGTGCCAGCAGGGCCGGGACCGCCAGCTCACCCCTCCACTTT
TRBV29-1	.	TRBJ2-7	.	CSVAAGADEQYF	TGCAGCGTTGCTGCAGGGGCGGACGAGCAGTACTTC
TRBV7-2	.	TRBJ2-7	.	CASSLIAGSYEQYF	TGTGCCAGCAGCTTGATTGCGGGGTCCTACGAGCAGTACTTC
TRBV6-2/TRBV6-3	.	TRBJ2-7	.	CASSPRAPTYEQYF	TGTGCCAGCAGTCCCAGGGCCCCTACCTACGAGCAGTACTTC
TRBV27	once	TRBJ2-7	TRBD1	CASSFQPGQAYEQYF	TGTGCCAGCAGTTTCCAACCGGGACAGGCCTACGAGCAGTACTTC
TRBV28	.	TRBJ2-2	TRBD2	CASTPGLATPGELFF	TGTGCCAGCACCCCGGGACTAGCGACCCCCGGGGAGCTGTTTTTT
TRBV7-2	.	TRBJ1-4	.	CASSGEWGNEKLFF	TGTGCCAGCAGCGGAGAGTGGGGTAATGAAAAACTGTTTTTT
TRBV4-1	.	TRBJ2-1	TRBD2	CASSQDPPSGSRYNEQFF	TGCGCCAGCAGCCAAGATCCCCCTAGCGGGAGTAGGTACAATGAGCAGTTCTTC
TRBV16	.	TRBJ2-7	.	CASSQSRGEQYF	TGTGCCAGCAGCCAATCTCGCGGAGAGCAGTACTTC
TRBV28	.	TRBJ2-1	.	CASSLGTQGRFF	TGTGCCAGCAGTTTAGGTACCCAGGGACGTTTCTTC
TRBV18	.	TRBJ1-5	.	CASSPGQNSNQPQHF	TGTGCCAGCTCACCAGGACAGAATAGCAATCAGCCCCAGCATTTT
TRBV9	once	TRBJ2-7	.	CASSVCMEAYEQYF	TGTGCCAGCAGCGTATGTATGGAAGCCTACGAGCAGTACTTC
TRBV27	.	TRBJ1-1	.	CASSLRGLNTEAFF	TGTGCCAGCAGTTTGCGGGGCTTAAACACTGAAGCTTTCTTT
TRBV6-2/TRBV6-3	.	TRBJ1-5	.	CASSYRSGQPQHF	TGTGCCAGCAGTTATCGGAGCGGTCAGCCCCAGCATTTT
TRBV5-4	.	TRBJ2-4	.	CASSLEQGRDIQYF	TGTGCCAGCAGCTTGGAACAGGGAAGGGACATTCAGTACTTC
TRBV7-9	.	TRBJ2-2	TRBD1	CASTRGTGSQRTGELFF	TGTGCCAGCACCCGTGGGACAGGGAGTCAAAGAACCGGGGAGCTGTTTTTT
TRBV11-3	.	TRBJ2-7	.	CASSLGDEQYF	TGTGCCAGCAGCTTAGGAGACGAGCAGTACTTC